The next 32 T cell receptor beta chains were all read from a single sample in a study of identifying expanded T cells in peripheral blood (dated by TCRdb to about 2019). Libraries were made using the immunoSEQ multiplex PCR assay. Held by TCRdb, this immuneACCESS table contains in-frame sequences only and omits some clones. Under half of the omission traces to an unresolved V gene where checked; the cause of the rest is unknown. The sample has tens of thousands of clones on record, about nine tenths of them singletons. The biggest ten clones account for 4% of the sample. The specimen was blood. These receptor sequences come from a person aged 18-69 years in good health.

The chain links TRBV5-4 to TRBJ2-5, with TRBD1 matching 7 bases. Losses at the gene ends were 4 bases for V and 5 bases for J; bases not matched to a gene: 14. CDR3 length: 16 residues. Per germline, CDR1 SGHNT and CDR2 YYREEE (reference sequence). CDR3 nucleotides: TGTGCCAGCAGCCCTGGGGACAGCAGCCTGGGGGAGACCCAGTACTTC. It codes for CASSPGDSSLGETQYF.

This chain uses TRBV9 with TRBJ1-3, with 7 positions matching TRBD1. With V trimmed by 5 bases and J by 0 bases, 2 bases remained unmatched. The germline V gene has CDR1 SGDLS and CDR2 YYNGEE. This CDR3 comprises 14 residues. The CDR3 loop reads CASSRQGSGNTIYF. The CDR3 DNA reads TGTGCCAGCAGTCGACAGGGCTCTGGAAACACCATATATTTT.

The chain uses TRBV27 and TRBJ2-5; no firm D call. The germline CDR1 and CDR2 sequences are MNHEY and SMNVEV (reference sequence). The CDR3 loop spans 13 amino acids. Trimming took off 4 bases at V and 1 base at J, with 7 bases between the two ends. CDR3 bases: TGTGCCAGCAGTTCAAGACCCCAAGAGACCCAGTACTTC. Translation: CASSSRPQETQYF.

The chain has TRBV11-2 and TRBJ1-1; D unclear. Germline V gene data show CDR1 as SGHAT and CDR2 as FQNNGV. The CDR3 runs 14 residues. V was pared by 0 bases and J by 7 bases, with 12 bases between. The CDR3 reads CASSLDHTAYEAFF. In DNA form, the CDR3 reads TGTGCCAGCAGCTTAGATCATACGGCTTATGAAGCTTTCTTT. Looking up the rest from reference TRBV11-2 and TRBJ1-1 gives the full variable domain: EAGVAQSPRYKIIEKRQSVAFWCNPISGHATLYWYQQILGQGPKLLIQFQNNGVVDDSQLPKDRFSAERLKGVDSTLKIQPAKLEDSAVYLCASSLDHTAYEAFFGQGTRLTVV.

The chain couples TRBV9 to TRBJ2-1; D ambiguous. Trimming cost V 2 bases and J 4 bases, with 16 bases left between them. From germline, CDR1 is SGDLS and CDR2 YYNGEE. The CDR3 covers 16 residues. The DNA for the CDR3 is TGTGCCAGCAGCGTCGAGCTTACGGTACCGTACAATGAGCAGTTCTTC. As protein: CASSVELTVPYNEQFF.

The V and J genes are TRBV11-1 and TRBJ2-3; 8 bases match TRBD2. With 5 bases clipped from V and 0 bases from J, the junction kept 10 bases outside the gene matches. Germline V gives CDR1 SGHAT, CDR2 FQDESV (reference sequence). This CDR3 comprises 17 residues. CDR3 protein: CASSLGPLAGSTDTQYF. The CDR3 bases are TGTGCCAGCAGCCTAGGACCATTAGCGGGGAGCACAGATACGCAGTATTTT.

This chain joins TRBV5-6 and TRBJ2-7; 9 bases agree with TRBD1. This CDR3 has 15 amino acids. The germline V gene has CDR1 SGHDT and CDR2 YYEEEE. Unmatched junction bases numbered 5, after V lost 1 base and J lost 3 bases. The CDR3 DNA reads TGTGCCAGCAGCTTGAGGCCGACAGGGGGCTACGAGCAGTACTTC. This sequence encodes CASSLRPTGGYEQYF.

The chain has TRBV11-2 and TRBJ1-1; a possible D gene is TRBD1 (6 bases). This CDR3 contains 13 residues. Trimming removed 5 bases from V and 5 bases from J, with 12 bases in between. Per germline, CDR1 SGHAT and CDR2 FQNNGV. This CDR3 reads CASSRTQGTEAFF. The CDR3 DNA reads TGTGCCAGCAGCCGAACTCAGGGGACTGAAGCTTTCTTT. The entire variable domain, with the rest obtained from reference TRBV11-2 and TRBJ1-1, is as follows: EAGVAQSPRYKIIEKRQSVAFWCNPISGHATLYWYQQILGQGPKLLIQFQNNGVVDDSQLPKDRFSAERLKGVDSTLKIQPAKLEDSAVYLCASSRTQGTEAFFGQGTRLTVV.

The chain combines TRBV6-1 with TRBJ1-5; D is unresolved. Germline-derived CDR1 and CDR2 are MNHNS and SASEGT. The CDR3 is made up of 14 amino acids. V lost 5 bases, J lost 10 bases, and 18 bases lay in between. As DNA, the CDR3 is TGTGCCAGCAGTTTAGACGTAGCAATCGGACCCCAGCATTTT. Its protein product is CASSLDVAIGPQHF.

Remarks on this clone: The junction does not match germline at one end; this may be a read error. The CDR3: CASSSRGGSHNEQFF. The CDR3 DNA is TGTGCCAGCAGCTCGCGGGGGGGCTCCCACAATGAGCAGTTCTTC. The V gene is TRBV9, the J gene TRBJ2-1; 9 positions agree with TRBD2. The CDR3 consists of 15 residues. Germline V lookup: CDR1 SGDLS, CDR2 YYNGEE.

The chain joins TRBV7-8 to TRBJ1-2, with D hard to call. Trimming stripped 5 bases from V and 6 bases from J, with 19 bases between. Germline CDR1 reads SGHVS; CDR2 reads FQNEAQ. The CDR3 spans 15 residues. In nucleotides, the CDR3 is TGTGCCAGCAGCGCGTACGGTACACCTTTGGATGGCTACACCTTC. This gives the protein CASSAYGTPLDGYTF.

The V and J genes are TRBV7-9 and TRBJ2-5; D possibly corresponds to TRBD1 (6 bases). V was pared by 1 base and J by 7 bases, with 13 bases between. In germline, CDR1 is SEHNR, CDR2 FQNEAQ (reference sequence). The CDR3 has 14 residues. The CDR3 region has the DNA TGTGCCAGCAGCTTAGAGGACAGCTTCGGGACCCAGTACTTC. Protein: CASSLEDSFGTQYF.

The gene calls are TRBV12-5 and TRBJ2-3; 9 bases align to TRBD2. Trimming removed 1 base from V and 5 bases from J; junction bases left unmatched: 7. This CDR3 is 16 amino acids long. CDR1 is LGHNT, CDR2 FRNRAP, per germline. This CDR3 is CASGLGIAGAIDTQYF. The DNA for the CDR3 is TGTGCTAGTGGTTTGGGGATAGCGGGGGCGATAGATACGCAGTATTTT.

The chain recombines TRBV6-5 with TRBJ2-7, with TRBD2 matching over 7 bases. This CDR3 is built from 14 residues. The germline CDR1 and CDR2 sequences are MNHEY and SVGAGI. After removal of 4 bases from V and 3 bases from J, the junction contained 6 bases not matched to a gene. For the CDR3, the DNA is TGTGCCAGCAGTTCTGGACTAGATGTCTACGAGCAGTACTTC. Translation: CASSSGLDVYEQYF.

The V call is TRBV5-1, the J call TRBJ2-2; no firm D call. V was pared by 4 bases and J by 1 base, with 5 bases between. The CDR3 contains 13 residues. CDR1 and CDR2 from the germline V gene are SGHRS and YFSETQ. The CDR3 nucleotides are TGCGCCAGCAGCATCAAGAACACCGGGGAGCTGTTTTTT. This encodes CASSIKNTGELFF.

The gene calls are TRBV18 and TRBJ2-2; 10 nucleotides align to TRBD2. Germline CDR1 KGHSH, CDR2 LQKENI. The V gene end was trimmed by 4 bases and the J gene end by 3 bases; junction bases not matched to a gene: 14. CDR3 length: 19 residues. In nucleotides, the CDR3 is TGTGCCAGCTCACAACTCCCTCAGCGGGGGGGCCGTTACACCGGGGAGCTGTTTTTT. Its translation: CASSQLPQRGGRYTGELFF.

The V call is TRBV11-2, the J call TRBJ2-2; TRBD1 is a possible D gene (6 bases). Germline V gene data show CDR1 as SGHAT and CDR2 as FQNNGV. With 5 bases removed from V and 3 bases from J, the gap between germline ends came to 16 bases. The CDR3 is 16 amino acids. The CDR3 DNA is TGTGCCAGCAGCCCACCAGGGGTGTCGGACACCGGGGAGCTGTTTTTT. Protein product: CASSPPGVSDTGELFF.

This clone has just a few counts. The chain has TRBV18 and TRBJ1-2; the D gene is possibly TRBD1 (5 bases). Germline V gives CDR1 KGHSH, CDR2 LQKENI. Trimming took 2 bases from V and 8 from J, leaving 15 bases between them. The CDR3 covers 14 residues. The DNA of the CDR3 is TGTGCCAGCTCACCAAGCAGGGATCGGGACGGCTACACCTTC. Translation gives CASSPSRDRDGYTF.

The V call is TRBV5-6, the J call TRBJ1-6, with D possibly being TRBD1 (6 bases). Germline values: CDR1 SGHDT, CDR2 YYEEEE. The CDR3 length is 16 residues. V lost 1 base to trimming and J lost 7 bases, with 15 bases between them. CDR3 coding DNA: TGTGCCAGCAGCTTGAAGACAGGCGGTGTGAATTCACCCCTCCACTTT. It codes for CASSLKTGGVNSPLHF.

This clone is a singleton in its sample. V is TRBV4-2 and J is TRBJ1-4, with TRBD1 matching 7 bases. The CDR3 consists of 15 residues. CDR1 and CDR2 from the germline V gene are LGHNA and YNFKEQ. Trimming cost V 1 base and J 2 bases; bases outside gene matches: 1. The CDR3 sequence: CASSQVGQTNEKLFF. The DNA for the CDR3 is TGTGCCAGCAGCCAAGTGGGACAGACTAATGAAAAACTGTTTTTT.

The chain recombines TRBV18 with TRBJ2-7; TRBD2 aligns across 10 bases. This CDR3 has 16 amino acids. Per the germline V gene, CDR1 is KGHSH and CDR2 is LQKENI. V trimming: 1 base; J trimming: 5 bases; junction bases outside the gene matches: 8. CDR3 DNA sequence: TGTGCCAGCTCACCACAGTGGCTAGCGGGAGCCCACGAGCAGTACTTC. This gives the protein CASSPQWLAGAHEQYF.

This chain joins TRBV2 and TRBJ1-2; 9 bases align to TRBD1. This CDR3 has 15 residues. Germline loops: CDR1 SNHLY, CDR2 FYNNEI. The V and J ends lost 2 bases and 8 bases, in that order; junction bases with no gene match: 9. The CDR3 nucleotides read TGTGCCAGCAGTGAAAGTGGGACAGGGCGGTCGGGCTACACCTTC. Translated: CASSESGTGRSGYTF.

The V and J genes are TRBV4-1 and TRBJ2-3, with TRBD2 matching over 8 bases. The CDR3 has 19 amino acids. Germline trimming cut 0 bases from V and 5 bases from J; bases unmatched to any gene: 16. CDR1 is MGHRA and CDR2 is YSYEKL in the germline V gene. The CDR3 here is CASSQDPPLAGGLRDTQYF. Written as DNA, the CDR3 is TGCGCCAGCAGCCAAGATCCCCCCCTCGCGGGAGGATTGAGAGATACGCAGTATTTT.

The V gene is TRBV27, the J gene TRBJ1-5; weak D call: TRBD1 (5 bases). V lost 6 bases, J lost 2 bases, and 11 bases lay in between. The germline V gene encodes CDR1 MNHEY and CDR2 SMNVEV (reference sequence). This CDR3 comprises 14 residues. CDR3 loop: CASREGYGNQPQHF. In nucleotides, the CDR3 is TGTGCCAGCAGGGAGGGGTATGGCAATCAGCCCCAGCATTTT.

The V and J genes are TRBV11-2 and TRBJ2-5; D is unclear. The germline V and J ends were trimmed by 0 bases and 5 bases, with 7 bases remaining between them. The germline CDR1 and CDR2 sequences are SGHAT and FQNNGV. The CDR3 is 13 amino acids. This CDR3 is CASSLDVLETQYF. In nucleotides, the CDR3 is TGTGCCAGCAGCTTAGATGTGTTGGAGACCCAGTACTTC.

J is TRBJ2-2 and V is TRBV6-1, with D perhaps TRBD2 (5 bases). Germline-derived CDR1 and CDR2 are MNHNS and SASEGT. This CDR3 contains 15 residues. V was trimmed by 4 bases and J by 6 bases, leaving 15 bases between them. CDR3 loop: CASSVEGGKAGELFF. The CDR3 region has the DNA TGTGCCAGCAGTGTAGAGGGCGGTAAGGCCGGGGAGCTGTTTTTT.

The rearrangement links TRBV6-5 to TRBJ2-7; D gene ambiguous. Germline V gene lookup returns CDR1 MNHEY and CDR2 SVGAGI. CDR3 length: 13 residues. V was cut by 5 bases and J by 4 bases, with 12 bases left in between. CDR3 sequence: CASSRPPKYEQYF. DNA for the CDR3: TGTGCCAGCAGTCGCCCCCCAAAATACGAGCAGTACTTC.

The genes are TRBV28 and TRBJ1-1; 9 bases are a match to TRBD1. The CDR3 runs 14 residues. Germline-derived CDR1 and CDR2 are MDHEN and SYDVKM. With 6 bases clipped from V and 3 bases from J, the junction kept 5 bases outside the gene matches. CDR3 amino acids: CASRTRDRDTEAFF. The CDR3 nucleotides are TGTGCCAGCAGGACCCGGGACAGGGACACTGAAGCTTTCTTT.

The chain carries TRBV5-1 and TRBJ2-7; D perhaps matches TRBD2 (7 bases). V lost 0 bases and J 2 bases, leaving 18 bases between the germline ends. The CDR3 runs to 17 residues. Germline loops: CDR1 SGHRS, CDR2 YFSETQ. The chain's CDR3 is CASSLEVRGGKPYEQYF. For the CDR3, the DNA is TGCGCCAGCAGCTTGGAGGTTAGGGGGGGCAAACCCTACGAGCAGTACTTC.

This chain links TRBV30 with TRBJ2-7; D gene unclear. The CDR3 runs to 14 residues. In germline, CDR1 is GTSNPN, CDR2 SVGIG (reference sequence). With 1 base removed from V and 2 bases from J, the gap between germline ends came to 12 bases. The CDR3 loop is CAWSARRHTYEQYF. In DNA, the CDR3 is TGTGCCTGGAGTGCCCGACGGCATACCTACGAGCAGTACTTC.

This rearrangement joins TRBV7-8 to TRBJ2-7; D gene ambiguous. Germline-derived CDR1 and CDR2 are SGHVS and FQNEAQ. CDR3 size: 14 residues. The V end lost 1 base, the J end lost 1 base, and 8 bases lay between the germline ends. The CDR3 coding sequence is TGTGCCAGCAGCTTAGTCAGTTATTCCTACGAGCAGTACTTC. Translated: CASSLVSYSYEQYF.

The V gene is TRBV29-1, the J gene TRBJ2-3; 8 bases are shared with TRBD1. CDR1 and CDR2 from the germline V gene are SQVTM and ANQGSEA. V lost 6 bases to trimming and J lost 0 bases; unmatched junction nucleotides: 5. The CDR3 length is 14 residues. This CDR3 is CSVTGVLSTDTQYF. The CDR3 DNA sequence: TGCAGCGTGACAGGGGTATTGAGCACAGATACGCAGTATTTT.